This T cell receptor (beta chain) was recovered during a study of blood T cell repertoires in COVID-19. Looking at the study overall: The United States, Italy and Spain supplied acute and convalescent COVID-19 samples. T cells, B-cell-depleted T cells, or PBMCs supplied cDNA or gDNA.

In the authors' workflow: Reference gene primer amplification gave nucleated cell count estimates. This table comes from immunoSEQ multiplex PCR, and its TCRdb copy is limited to in-frame clones, with some not included. Clone size and the V and J calls come from that table; the DNA yielded D and trimming. Among 170,000 or so clones, 80% to 90% were seen once, and the ten largest hold around 8.6%. Germline trimming cut 6 bases from V and 0 bases from J; bases unmatched to any gene: 7. Germline lookup yields CDR1 LNHNV and CDR2 YYDKDF (reference sequence). The CDR3 runs to 15 residues. The J gene is TRBJ2-5, the V gene TRBV15, with 7 bases identical to TRBD2. The sample was peripheral blood. The receptor was derived from a man aged 50 to 59 with active or convalescent COVID-19. The CDR3 DNA reads as TGTGCCACCAGGCTTCGGGGGGAGTACCAAGAGACCCAGTACTTC. It yields the protein CATRLRGEYQETQYF.